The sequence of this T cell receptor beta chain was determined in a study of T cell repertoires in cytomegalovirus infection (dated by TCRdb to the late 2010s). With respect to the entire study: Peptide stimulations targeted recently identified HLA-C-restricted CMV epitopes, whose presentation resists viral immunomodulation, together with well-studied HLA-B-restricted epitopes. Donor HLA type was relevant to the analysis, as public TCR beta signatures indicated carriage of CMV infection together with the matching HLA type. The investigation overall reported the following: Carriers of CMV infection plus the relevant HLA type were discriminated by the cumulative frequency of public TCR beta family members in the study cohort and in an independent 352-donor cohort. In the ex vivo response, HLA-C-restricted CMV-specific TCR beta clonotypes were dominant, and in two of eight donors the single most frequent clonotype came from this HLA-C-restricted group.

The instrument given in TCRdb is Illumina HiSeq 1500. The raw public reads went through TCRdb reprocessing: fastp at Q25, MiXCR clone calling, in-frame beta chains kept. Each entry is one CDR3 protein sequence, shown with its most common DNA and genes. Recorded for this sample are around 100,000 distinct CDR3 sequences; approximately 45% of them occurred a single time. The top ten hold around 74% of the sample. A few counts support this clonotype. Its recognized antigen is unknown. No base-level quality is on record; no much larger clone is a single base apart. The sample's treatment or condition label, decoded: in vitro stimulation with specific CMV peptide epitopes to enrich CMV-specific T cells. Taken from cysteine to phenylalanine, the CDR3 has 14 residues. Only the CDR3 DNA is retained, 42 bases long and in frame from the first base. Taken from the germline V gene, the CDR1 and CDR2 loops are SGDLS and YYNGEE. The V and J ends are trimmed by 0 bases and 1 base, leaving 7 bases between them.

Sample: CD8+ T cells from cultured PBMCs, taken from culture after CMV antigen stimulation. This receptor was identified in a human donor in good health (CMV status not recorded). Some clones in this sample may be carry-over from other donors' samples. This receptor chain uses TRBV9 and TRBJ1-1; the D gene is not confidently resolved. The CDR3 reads CASSVESRNTEAFF. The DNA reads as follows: TGTGCCAGCAGCGTAGAATCCAGGAACACTGAAGCTTTCTTT.